Shown below are 12 T cell receptor beta chains from a single sample sequenced in a study of identical twins listed by TCRdb under 2016. Library preparation employed 5' RACE. The sequencer listed for this sample is Illumina HiSeq 2000. Using fastp trimming at Q25 and MiXCR clonotype assembly, TCRdb reanalyzed the public sequencing data and kept in-frame beta chains. Identical CDR3 protein sequences are pooled into one entry, listed with their most common genes and DNA. In all, the sample holds some 760,000 distinct CDR3 sequences, and 15% to 20% of those were seen once. The ten largest make up 10% to 15% of the sample. This same sample was also taken into another study, of T cells expressing NK-cell markers.

The specimen sequenced was PBMCs. Every receptor here comes from a woman between 18 and 29 years old in good health.

The chain uses TRBV7-2 and TRBJ2-7, with TRBD2 as a possible D gene (6 bases). Germline assignment: CDR1 SGHTA and CDR2 FQGNSA. The V end was cut by 4 bases, the J end by 2 bases, with 12 bases between. The CDR3 length is 14 residues. The CDR3 here is CASSYWRGPYEQYF. CDR3 bases: TGTGCCAGCAGCTATTGGAGGGGTCCCTACGAGCAGTACTTC.

Ten or more counts support this clonotype. The chain joins TRBV11-3 to TRBJ1-2; D perhaps matches TRBD1 (6 bases). V shed 6 bases and J shed 2 bases, with 10 bases lying between them. The CDR3 spans 13 residues. CDR1 is SGHNT, CDR2 YENEEA, per germline. CDR3 in amino acids: CASSFDRNYGYTF. The CDR3 region has the DNA TGTGCCAGCAGTTTTGACAGGAACTATGGCTACACCTTC.

The chain has TRBV12-3 or TRBV12-4 and TRBJ2-3, with 7 bases that match TRBD2. After removal of 3 bases from V and 4 bases from J, the junction contained 7 bases not matched to a gene. This CDR3 spans 15 amino acids. DNA of the CDR3: TGTGCCAGCAGTTTGGGAGGGGCGTCGGCAGATACGCAGTATTTT. It yields the protein CASSLGGASADTQYF.

The CDR3 reads CASSPSGPVQHEQYF. Here the CDR3 DNA reads TGTGCCAGCAGTCCCTCCGGGCCCGTACAGCACGAGCAGTACTTC. This sequence joins TRBV27 and TRBJ2-7; D not certain. Germline loops: CDR1 MNHEY, CDR2 SMNVEV (reference sequence). This CDR3 comprises 15 residues. Trimming pared 5 bases from V and 5 bases from J, leaving 19 bases between.

Only a few counts were recorded for this clonotype. The rearrangement joins TRBV4-3 to TRBJ2-1; D gene ambiguous. The germline CDR1 and CDR2 sequences are LGHNA and YSLEER. CDR3 length: 14 residues. V shed 4 bases and J shed 4 bases, with 11 bases lying between them. CDR3 DNA: TGCGCCAGCAGCCCTTGGGCCCGATACAATGAGCAGTTCTTC. This sequence encodes CASSPWARYNEQFF.

This clonotype showed up many times. The V and J genes are TRBV7-8 and TRBJ2-5; perhaps D is TRBD1 or TRBD2 (5 bases each). CDR1 SGHVS and CDR2 FQNEAQ come from the germline V gene. V lost 5 bases and J lost 1, with 17 bases in between. This CDR3 is 16 amino acids long. The CDR3 nucleotides read TGTGCCAGCAGCCTCAGGGAGCTCCGCTTCCAAGAGACCCAGTACTTC. Protein sequence: CASSLRELRFQETQYF.

This sequence joins TRBV20-1 and TRBJ2-5; 14 nucleotides agree with TRBD2. Germline V gives CDR1 DFQATT, CDR2 SNEGSKA (reference sequence). The CDR3 extends over 18 amino acids. Trimming removed 3 bases from V and 7 bases from J; junction bases left unmatched: 16. The CDR3, as DNA: TGCAGTGCTAGGAAGGGCGGGGCCGGGACTAGCGGGAGTGCGACCCAGTACTTC. It codes for CSARKGGAGTSGSATQYF.

V is TRBV28 and J is TRBJ2-7; 11 positions agree with TRBD1. Germline V gene data show CDR1 as MDHEN and CDR2 as SYDVKM. The V and J ends lost 9 bases and 1 base, in that order; junction bases with no gene match: 14. CDR3 length: 17 amino acids. CDR3 coding DNA: TGTGCCAGTAACAACCTGGGGGGACAGGGGGATTCCTACGAGCAGTACTTC. Its protein is CASNNLGGQGDSYEQYF. Full variable domain (remainder filled in from reference TRBV28 and TRBJ2-7): DVKVTQSSRYLVKRTGEKVFLECVQDMDHENMFWYRQDPGLGLRLIYFSYDVKMKEKGDIPEGYSVSREKKERFSLILESASTNQTSMYLCASNNLGGQGDSYEQYFGPGTRLTVT.

In its sample, this clonotype was seen once. The chain combines TRBV10-3 with TRBJ1-1; no clear D gene. Germline CDR1 and CDR2: ENHRY and SYGVKD. The CDR3 covers 15 residues. Trimming cost V 0 bases and J 2 bases, with 10 bases left between them. CDR3 loop: CAISESRGSNTEAFF. The CDR3 nucleotides read TGTGCCATCAGTGAGTCCCGGGGAAGCAACACTGAAGCTTTCTTT.

This clonotype occurred a few times. J is TRBJ2-2 and V is TRBV12-3 or TRBV12-4, with a tentative D call TRBD2 (5 bases). The CDR3 consists of 15 residues. The ends were cut back, 6 bases at V and 6 bases at J, with 17 bases in the middle. The CDR3 sequence: CASSPKGSNPGELFF. For the CDR3, the DNA is TGTGCCAGCAGCCCTAAAGGGAGTAATCCCGGGGAGCTGTTTTTT.

The J gene is TRBJ2-1, the V gene TRBV7-9; TRBD2 agrees at 8 bases. Germline CDR1 and CDR2: SEHNR and FQNEAQ (reference sequence). The CDR3 extends over 13 amino acids. V gave up 3 bases and J gave up 9 bases; unmatched junction bases: 4. The CDR3 spells CASSLRGDGEQFF. The CDR3 nucleotides are TGTGCCAGCAGCTTGCGGGGGGACGGTGAGCAGTTCTTC.

The chain recombines TRBV7-8 with TRBJ1-5, with a possible D match to TRBD1 (5 bases). The germline V and J ends were trimmed by 5 bases and 5 bases, with 10 bases remaining between them. This CDR3 has 13 residues. From germline, CDR1 is SGHVS and CDR2 FQNEAQ. The CDR3 DNA reads as TGTGCCAGCAGCCCAGGGACCTATCAGCCCCAGCATTTT. It encodes CASSPGTYQPQHF.